The 28 T cell receptor beta chains below were found in one sample sequenced in a study of cytomegalovirus exposure and HLA in healthy donors (dated by TCRdb to between 2016 and 2019). Libraries were prepared through the immunoSEQ multiplex PCR assay. A mixture of 60 forward primers for TCR Vbeta segments and 13 reverse primers for TCR Jbeta segments was used in the multiplex PCR. TCRdb stores this immuneACCESS table with in-frame sequences only. Part of the clones is absent; in the studies checked, under half of the shortfall reflects unresolved V genes, and no reason is known for the rest. The sample contains approximately 110,000 clones, approximately 70% of them found a single time. Approximately 4.3% of the sample rests with the top ten. Specimen: PBMCs. The receptors derive from a man aged 55-75 years in good health and CMV-seropositive.

The chain links TRBV2 to TRBJ1-2; D is unresolved. The V end lost 4 bases, the J end lost 6 bases, and 12 bases lay between the germline ends. This CDR3 has 13 amino acids. Germline V lookup: CDR1 SNHLY, CDR2 FYNNEI. The CDR3 loop reads CASSAPKTDGYTF. The CDR3 nucleotides read TGTGCCAGCAGTGCGCCGAAAACAGATGGCTACACCTTC.

The J gene is TRBJ2-5, the V gene TRBV5-1; a possible D gene is TRBD1 (6 bases). CDR3 length equals 15 residues. The germline V gene encodes CDR1 SGHRS and CDR2 YFSETQ. The V end lost 0 bases, the J end lost 6 bases, and 15 bases lay between the germline ends. The DNA for the CDR3 is TGCGCCAGCAGCTTGGTGCCAGGGGACGGGAAGACCCAGTACTTC. Its protein product is CASSLVPGDGKTQYF.

CDR3 bases: TGTGCCAGCAGCTACTATACCGATCGAGGCACCGGGGAGCTGTTTTTT. Its translation: CASSYYTDRGTGELFF. This chain joins TRBV7-6 and TRBJ2-2, with D hard to call. Trimming took off 4 bases at V and 4 bases at J, with 16 bases between the two ends. There are 16 residues in the CDR3. Per the germline V gene, CDR1 is SGHVS and CDR2 is FNYEAQ. The complete variable domain, with remaining parts taken from reference TRBV7-6 and TRBJ2-2, reads GAGVSQSPRYKVTKRGQDVALRCDPISGHVSLYWYRQALGQGPEFLTYFNYEAQQDKSGLPNDRFSAERPEGSISTLTIQRTEQRDSAMYRCASSYYTDRGTGELFFGEGSRLTVL.

The V call is TRBV14, the J call TRBJ1-2, with D maybe TRBD1 (5 bases). V gave up 5 bases and J gave up 3 bases, with 10 bases separating them. Germline lookup yields CDR1 SGHDN and CDR2 FVKESK. The CDR3 has 13 amino acids. CDR3 DNA sequence: TGTGCCAGCAGCTCGTTGGGGCACTATGGCTACACCTTC. This sequence encodes CASSSLGHYGYTF.

The chain links TRBV9 to TRBJ1-4, with TRBD1 identical over 9 bases. The CDR3 extends over 14 amino acids. The germline V gene encodes CDR1 SGDLS and CDR2 YYNGEE. V lost 3 bases and J lost 7; bases outside the gene matches: 4. CDR3 protein: CASSAGTGSEKLFF. CDR3 DNA sequence: TGTGCCAGCAGCGCCGGGACAGGGAGTGAAAAACTGTTTTTT.

The chain combines TRBV30 with TRBJ2-7, with TRBD1 matching over 11 bases. Germline V gene sequence: CDR1 GTSNPN, CDR2 SVGIG (reference sequence). V dropped 4 bases and J dropped 4; count of bases not matched to a gene: 3. The CDR3 length is 13 residues. The CDR3 reads CAWTRDRGYEQYF. Here the CDR3 DNA reads TGTGCCTGGACTCGGGACAGGGGGTACGAGCAGTACTTC.

V gene TRBV5-5 combines with J gene TRBJ1-4; weak D call: TRBD1 (5 bases). The CDR3 sequence is 15 residues long. CDR1 is SGHKS, CDR2 YYEKEE, per germline (reference sequence). V lost 0 bases and J lost 11, with 17 bases in between. The CDR3 region has the DNA TGTGCCAGCAGCTTGGGCGGGGCAGCCCGGGGCAAACTGTTTTTT. Protein sequence: CASSLGGAARGKLFF.

The rearrangement uses TRBV11-2 and TRBJ1-5; unclear D gene. The V gene lost 3 bases and the J gene lost 3 bases, with 9 bases spanning the gap. Germline V gene data show CDR1 as SGHAT and CDR2 as FQNNGV. The CDR3 is 14 residues long. CDR3 nucleotide sequence: TGTGCCAGCAGCTTCGGCGGCCCCAATCAGCCCCAGCATTTT. Translating gives CASSFGGPNQPQHF. Combining the CDR3 with reference TRBV11-2 and TRBJ1-5 gives the whole variable domain EAGVAQSPRYKIIEKRQSVAFWCNPISGHATLYWYQQILGQGPKLLIQFQNNGVVDDSQLPKDRFSAERLKGVDSTLKIQPAKLEDSAVYLCASSFGGPNQPQHFGDGTRLSIL.

The chain has TRBV5-1 and TRBJ2-7; TRBD1 matches at 9 bases. Germline V gene lookup returns CDR1 SGHRS and CDR2 YFSETQ. The trim removed 7 bases at V and 0 bases at J, leaving 14 bases unmatched. The CDR3 has 17 amino acids. The DNA of the CDR3 is TGCGCCAGCTGTCCCGGGACAGGGTCGGCGCTCTCCTACGAGCAGTACTTC. Translation gives CASCPGTGSALSYEQYF. Complete variable domain (other parts from reference TRBV5-1 and TRBJ2-7): KAGVTQTPRYLIKTRGQQVTLSCSPISGHRSVSWYQQTPGQGLQFLFEYFSETQRNKGNFPGRFSGRQFSNSRSEMNVSTLELGDSALYLCASCPGTGSALSYEQYFGPGTRLTVT.

On this clone itself: Other DNA sequences within the sample encode an identical CDR3. The V call is TRBV15, the J call TRBJ1-3, with 8 bases lining up with TRBD1. Trimming removed 0 bases from V and 0 bases from J; junction bases left unmatched: 7. Germline V CDR1 and CDR2: LNHNV, YYDKDF (reference sequence). CDR3 length: 18 residues. CDR3: CATSRDLTTGASGNTIYF. The CDR3 region has the DNA TGTGCCACCAGCAGAGACCTCACGACAGGGGCCTCTGGAAACACCATATATTTT.

This clone has just one count. The genes are TRBV25-1 and TRBJ1-1, with D possibly TRBD1 on 5 matching bases. V shed 4 bases and J shed 6 bases, with 15 bases lying between them. This CDR3 has 14 amino acids. Germline lookup yields CDR1 MGHDK and CDR2 SYGVNS. DNA of the CDR3: TGTGCCAGCAGTGGGGGCGGGGGGTTTGCTGAAGCTTTCTTT. It specifies CASSGGGGFAEAFF.

This clone was seen a few times. The chain links TRBV6-6 to TRBJ1-1; tentative D call: TRBD1 (5 bases). This CDR3 has 13 residues. The ends were cut back, 8 bases at V and 2 bases at J, with 12 bases in the middle. CDR1 and CDR2 from the germline V gene are MNHNY and SVGAGI (reference sequence). The CDR3 here is CASRSRGNTEAFF. The CDR3 DNA is TGTGCCAGCCGTTCAAGGGGTAACACTGAAGCTTTCTTT.

In its sample, this clone was seen a few times. The rearrangement links TRBV5-1 to TRBJ2-1, with D possibly being TRBD2 (5 bases). CDR1 is SGHRS and CDR2 is YFSETQ in the germline V gene. The CDR3 covers 14 residues. V was clipped by 5 bases and J by 6 bases, with 15 bases between them. The CDR3 loop reads CASSTNGGSNEQFF. The CDR3 DNA sequence: TGCGCCAGCAGTACAAATGGAGGTTCCAATGAGCAGTTCTTC.

This clone showed up just a few times. The rearrangement uses TRBV5-1 and TRBJ2-1; 10 bases line up with TRBD2. The CDR3 runs 15 residues. V was pared by 4 bases and J by 7 bases, with 8 bases of the junction left unmatched. CDR1 and CDR2 from the germline V gene are SGHRS and YFSETQ. The CDR3 spells CASSTGGSGGNEQFF. The CDR3 bases are TGCGCCAGCAGCACGGGGGGTAGCGGGGGGAATGAGCAGTTCTTC.

This clone has just a few counts. The CDR3 bases are TGTGCCTGGAGTAGAGGCAGGGGACACACCATATATTTT. Protein product: CAWSRGRGHTIYF. The V call is TRBV30, the J call TRBJ1-3; possible D gene TRBD1, 6 bases. The length of the CDR3 is 13 residues. V gave up 2 bases and J gave up 8 bases, with 13 bases separating them. In germline, CDR1 is GTSNPN, CDR2 SVGIG (reference sequence).

This rearrangement joins TRBV4-1 to TRBJ1-4; no clear D. The germline CDR1 and CDR2 sequences are MGHRA and YSYEKL. The ends were cut back, 7 bases at V and 8 bases at J, with 8 bases in the middle. This CDR3 contains 11 residues. The CDR3 DNA reads as TGCGCCAGCAAAAGAGAGGAAAAACTGTTTTTT. It yields the protein CASKREEKLFF.

This chain uses TRBV4-1 with TRBJ1-6; a possible D gene is TRBD1 (5 bases). Germline V gene data show CDR1 as MGHRA and CDR2 as YSYEKL. The CDR3 totals 15 residues. The V gene lost 3 bases and the J gene lost 10 bases, with 16 bases spanning the gap. This CDR3 is CASSQVWGGNSPLHF. The CDR3 region has the DNA TGCGCCAGCAGCCAGGTGTGGGGGGGTAACTCACCCCTCCACTTT.

This clone occurred a few times. The gene calls are TRBV9 and TRBJ2-1; D possibly corresponds to TRBD1 (6 bases). The CDR3 covers 14 residues. Germline CDR1 reads SGDLS; CDR2 reads YYNGEE. With 6 bases removed from V and 7 bases from J, the gap between germline ends came to 17 bases. CDR3 coding DNA: TGTGCCAGCACCCCTACCCTTACAGGGAATGAGCAGTTCTTC. Residues: CASTPTLTGNEQFF. The full variable domain, its missing parts supplied by reference TRBV9 and TRBJ2-1, is DSGVTQTPKHLITATGQRVTLRCSPRSGDLSVYWYQQSLDQGLQFLIQYYNGEERAKGNILERFSAQQFPDLHSELNLSSLELGDSALYFCASTPTLTGNEQFFGPGTRLTVL.

The chain carries TRBV2 and TRBJ2-1; D is perhaps TRBD2 (7 bases). This CDR3 region has 15 residues. Germline lookup yields CDR1 SNHLY and CDR2 FYNNEI. Trimming cost V 9 bases and J 0 bases, with 15 bases left between them. CDR3 in DNA: TGTGCCAGTGGGGGGGGACATAGCTCCTACAATGAGCAGTTCTTC. Its protein is CASGGGHSSYNEQFF.

The J gene is TRBJ1-5, the V gene TRBV25-1; TRBD1 might be the D (5 bases). This CDR3 has 17 amino acids. Germline lookup yields CDR1 MGHDK and CDR2 SYGVNS. Trimming removed 1 base from V and 1 base from J, with 14 bases in between. The CDR3 loop is CASSESYSTDSNQPQHF. The DNA of the CDR3 is TGTGCCAGCAGTGAATCATATTCGACAGACAGCAATCAGCCCCAGCATTTT.

The chain combines TRBV6-5 with TRBJ2-1, with TRBD1 as a possible D gene (5 bases). The CDR3 consists of 15 residues. Trimming removed 6 bases from V and 3 bases from J, with 15 bases in between. Germline assignment: CDR1 MNHEY and CDR2 SVGAGI. DNA of the CDR3: TGTGCCAGCAGCTCATCCTGGGGCGACTACAATGAGCAGTTCTTC. It yields the protein CASSSSWGDYNEQFF.

This clone was seen only a few times. The chain links TRBV6-5 to TRBJ1-4; no clear D gene. The germline gives CDR1 MNHEY, CDR2 SVGAGI. The CDR3 has 13 amino acids. V was pared by 0 bases and J by 11 bases, with 10 bases between. CDR3 loop: CASSYSKGGKLFF. The DNA of the CDR3 is TGTGCCAGCAGTTACTCGAAGGGCGGGAAACTGTTTTTT.

The J gene is TRBJ2-1, the V gene TRBV7-2; D remains unclear. V was cut by 5 bases and J by 3 bases, with 5 bases left in between. CDR1 SGHTA and CDR2 FQGNSA come from the germline V gene. There are 12 residues in the CDR3. The CDR3 region is CASSQYYNEQFF. The CDR3 nucleotides read TGTGCCAGCAGCCAGTACTACAATGAGCAGTTCTTC.

This clone was observed a handful of times. The CDR3 nucleotides read TGTGCCAGCAGCTCAGACAGGAGGCGATGGAAGTGGACTGAAGCTTTCTTT. It encodes CASSSDRRRWKWTEAFF. V is TRBV7-9 and J is TRBJ1-1, with D possibly being TRBD1 (6 bases). CDR1 and CDR2 (germline): SEHNR, FQNEAQ (reference sequence). The CDR3 loop spans 17 amino acids. V was trimmed by 4 bases and J by 5 bases, leaving 23 bases between them.

Remarks on this clone: This sample includes further DNA sequences coding for the same CDR3. The rearrangement joins TRBV28 to TRBJ2-7; TRBD1 aligns across 7 bases. This CDR3 is built from 13 residues. CDR1 is MDHEN, CDR2 SYDVKM, per germline. The V segment lost 6 bases and the J segment 3 bases; nucleotides outside the gene matches: 5. The CDR3 coding sequence is TGTGCCAGCAGACCGGGACAGAGCTACGAGCAGTACTTC. As protein: CASRPGQSYEQYF.

The chain links TRBV4-1 to TRBJ2-2, with 9 bases aligning to TRBD1. Germline CDR1 MGHRA, CDR2 YSYEKL. The V and J ends lost 5 bases and 6 bases, in that order; junction bases with no gene match: 19. The CDR3 covers 19 residues. DNA for the CDR3: TGCGCCAGCAGCTCTCTCGGGACAGGGAAGCCAACAATCCCCGGGGAGCTGTTTTTT. Its translation is CASSSLGTGKPTIPGELFF.

There are a few counts of this clone. This chain connects TRBV2 to TRBJ2-5, with 7 bases aligning to TRBD1. CDR1 is SNHLY, CDR2 FYNNEI, per germline. The CDR3 has 15 residues. V dropped 2 bases and J dropped 1; count of bases not matched to a gene: 4. For the CDR3, the DNA is TGTGCCAGCAGTGAAACATGGGACAGCCAAGAGACCCAGTACTTC. Its protein is CASSETWDSQETQYF.

This clone was found a few times. The chain combines TRBV28 with TRBJ2-3; 9 bases map to TRBD2. V lost 6 bases and J lost 0; bases outside the gene matches: 7. CDR3 length: 16 amino acids. CDR1 and CDR2 (germline): MDHEN, SYDVKM. CDR3 in amino acids: CASSHGLAQSTDTQYF. In nucleotides, the CDR3 is TGTGCCAGCAGCCACGGACTAGCGCAGAGCACAGATACGCAGTATTTT.